The clone carrying this TCR beta chain came up a few times. The target antigen is unknown. TCRdb reanalysed the reads using MiXCR and keeps one entry per CDR3 protein. The table shows 250,000 to 300,000 distinct CDR3 sequences, with roughly 25% occurring only once. The entry originates in a study of T cell repertoires in cytomegalovirus infection. Study as a whole: Indicated by public TCR beta signatures were CMV infection and matching HLA type. Notes on the study in general: Within the response measured ex vivo, HLA-C-restricted CMV-specific TCR beta clonotypes were dominant.

V was shortened by 3 bases and J by 6 bases, with 17 bases between the two germline ends. Per the germline V gene, CDR1 is SEHNR and CDR2 is FQNEAQ (reference sequence). The CDR3 has 15 residues. The TCR was taken from a human donor in good health (CMV status not recorded). Some clones in this sample may be carry-over from other donors' samples. Material: PBMCs. The chain joins TRBV7-9 to TRBJ1-1; tentatively, D is TRBD1 (6 bases). The chain's CDR3 is CASSFTGHPSSEAFF. CDR3 in DNA: TGTGCCAGCAGCTTCACGGGACACCCGAGTTCTGAAGCTTTCTTT.